The T cell receptor beta chain under discussion was sequenced for a study of brain T cells in children with intractable seizures. Germline V gene sequence: CDR1 GTSNPN, CDR2 SVGIG (reference sequence). V shed 0 bases and J shed 2 bases, with 11 bases lying between them. The CDR3 runs 14 residues. The table lists this clone with a count of one. Its antigen is not known. As for time point: blood from clinic visit 5 months post-surgery; TSC patient then seizure free. Sequencing was limited to surgery cases with top T cell transcript signatures in brain tissue. Pre-surgery treatment included at least one anti-epileptic drug. Profiled with immunoSEQ multiplex PCR; TCRdb holds only in-frame clones, not every one. The sample records 340,000 or so clones, roughly 93% being singletons. General study findings and limits: Only CDR3 sequence similarity suggested viral specificity, without known HCMV serostatus.

This chain joins TRBV30 and TRBJ2-7, with D possibly matching TRBD1 (5 bases). The sample here was peripheral blood, taken around 5 months after surgery. This receptor was identified in a boy younger than two with tuberous sclerosis and intractable seizures. The CDR3 reads CAWSVTGSPYEQYF. In nucleotides, the CDR3 is TGTGCCTGGAGTGTAACAGGTAGTCCCTACGAGCAGTACTTC. Looking up the rest from reference TRBV30 and TRBJ2-7 gives the full variable domain: SQTIHQWPATLVQPVGSPLSLECTVEGTSNPNLYWYRQAAGRGLQLLFYSVGIGQISSEVPQNLSASRPQDRQFILSSKKLLLSDSGFYLCAWSVTGSPYEQYFGPGTRLTVT.